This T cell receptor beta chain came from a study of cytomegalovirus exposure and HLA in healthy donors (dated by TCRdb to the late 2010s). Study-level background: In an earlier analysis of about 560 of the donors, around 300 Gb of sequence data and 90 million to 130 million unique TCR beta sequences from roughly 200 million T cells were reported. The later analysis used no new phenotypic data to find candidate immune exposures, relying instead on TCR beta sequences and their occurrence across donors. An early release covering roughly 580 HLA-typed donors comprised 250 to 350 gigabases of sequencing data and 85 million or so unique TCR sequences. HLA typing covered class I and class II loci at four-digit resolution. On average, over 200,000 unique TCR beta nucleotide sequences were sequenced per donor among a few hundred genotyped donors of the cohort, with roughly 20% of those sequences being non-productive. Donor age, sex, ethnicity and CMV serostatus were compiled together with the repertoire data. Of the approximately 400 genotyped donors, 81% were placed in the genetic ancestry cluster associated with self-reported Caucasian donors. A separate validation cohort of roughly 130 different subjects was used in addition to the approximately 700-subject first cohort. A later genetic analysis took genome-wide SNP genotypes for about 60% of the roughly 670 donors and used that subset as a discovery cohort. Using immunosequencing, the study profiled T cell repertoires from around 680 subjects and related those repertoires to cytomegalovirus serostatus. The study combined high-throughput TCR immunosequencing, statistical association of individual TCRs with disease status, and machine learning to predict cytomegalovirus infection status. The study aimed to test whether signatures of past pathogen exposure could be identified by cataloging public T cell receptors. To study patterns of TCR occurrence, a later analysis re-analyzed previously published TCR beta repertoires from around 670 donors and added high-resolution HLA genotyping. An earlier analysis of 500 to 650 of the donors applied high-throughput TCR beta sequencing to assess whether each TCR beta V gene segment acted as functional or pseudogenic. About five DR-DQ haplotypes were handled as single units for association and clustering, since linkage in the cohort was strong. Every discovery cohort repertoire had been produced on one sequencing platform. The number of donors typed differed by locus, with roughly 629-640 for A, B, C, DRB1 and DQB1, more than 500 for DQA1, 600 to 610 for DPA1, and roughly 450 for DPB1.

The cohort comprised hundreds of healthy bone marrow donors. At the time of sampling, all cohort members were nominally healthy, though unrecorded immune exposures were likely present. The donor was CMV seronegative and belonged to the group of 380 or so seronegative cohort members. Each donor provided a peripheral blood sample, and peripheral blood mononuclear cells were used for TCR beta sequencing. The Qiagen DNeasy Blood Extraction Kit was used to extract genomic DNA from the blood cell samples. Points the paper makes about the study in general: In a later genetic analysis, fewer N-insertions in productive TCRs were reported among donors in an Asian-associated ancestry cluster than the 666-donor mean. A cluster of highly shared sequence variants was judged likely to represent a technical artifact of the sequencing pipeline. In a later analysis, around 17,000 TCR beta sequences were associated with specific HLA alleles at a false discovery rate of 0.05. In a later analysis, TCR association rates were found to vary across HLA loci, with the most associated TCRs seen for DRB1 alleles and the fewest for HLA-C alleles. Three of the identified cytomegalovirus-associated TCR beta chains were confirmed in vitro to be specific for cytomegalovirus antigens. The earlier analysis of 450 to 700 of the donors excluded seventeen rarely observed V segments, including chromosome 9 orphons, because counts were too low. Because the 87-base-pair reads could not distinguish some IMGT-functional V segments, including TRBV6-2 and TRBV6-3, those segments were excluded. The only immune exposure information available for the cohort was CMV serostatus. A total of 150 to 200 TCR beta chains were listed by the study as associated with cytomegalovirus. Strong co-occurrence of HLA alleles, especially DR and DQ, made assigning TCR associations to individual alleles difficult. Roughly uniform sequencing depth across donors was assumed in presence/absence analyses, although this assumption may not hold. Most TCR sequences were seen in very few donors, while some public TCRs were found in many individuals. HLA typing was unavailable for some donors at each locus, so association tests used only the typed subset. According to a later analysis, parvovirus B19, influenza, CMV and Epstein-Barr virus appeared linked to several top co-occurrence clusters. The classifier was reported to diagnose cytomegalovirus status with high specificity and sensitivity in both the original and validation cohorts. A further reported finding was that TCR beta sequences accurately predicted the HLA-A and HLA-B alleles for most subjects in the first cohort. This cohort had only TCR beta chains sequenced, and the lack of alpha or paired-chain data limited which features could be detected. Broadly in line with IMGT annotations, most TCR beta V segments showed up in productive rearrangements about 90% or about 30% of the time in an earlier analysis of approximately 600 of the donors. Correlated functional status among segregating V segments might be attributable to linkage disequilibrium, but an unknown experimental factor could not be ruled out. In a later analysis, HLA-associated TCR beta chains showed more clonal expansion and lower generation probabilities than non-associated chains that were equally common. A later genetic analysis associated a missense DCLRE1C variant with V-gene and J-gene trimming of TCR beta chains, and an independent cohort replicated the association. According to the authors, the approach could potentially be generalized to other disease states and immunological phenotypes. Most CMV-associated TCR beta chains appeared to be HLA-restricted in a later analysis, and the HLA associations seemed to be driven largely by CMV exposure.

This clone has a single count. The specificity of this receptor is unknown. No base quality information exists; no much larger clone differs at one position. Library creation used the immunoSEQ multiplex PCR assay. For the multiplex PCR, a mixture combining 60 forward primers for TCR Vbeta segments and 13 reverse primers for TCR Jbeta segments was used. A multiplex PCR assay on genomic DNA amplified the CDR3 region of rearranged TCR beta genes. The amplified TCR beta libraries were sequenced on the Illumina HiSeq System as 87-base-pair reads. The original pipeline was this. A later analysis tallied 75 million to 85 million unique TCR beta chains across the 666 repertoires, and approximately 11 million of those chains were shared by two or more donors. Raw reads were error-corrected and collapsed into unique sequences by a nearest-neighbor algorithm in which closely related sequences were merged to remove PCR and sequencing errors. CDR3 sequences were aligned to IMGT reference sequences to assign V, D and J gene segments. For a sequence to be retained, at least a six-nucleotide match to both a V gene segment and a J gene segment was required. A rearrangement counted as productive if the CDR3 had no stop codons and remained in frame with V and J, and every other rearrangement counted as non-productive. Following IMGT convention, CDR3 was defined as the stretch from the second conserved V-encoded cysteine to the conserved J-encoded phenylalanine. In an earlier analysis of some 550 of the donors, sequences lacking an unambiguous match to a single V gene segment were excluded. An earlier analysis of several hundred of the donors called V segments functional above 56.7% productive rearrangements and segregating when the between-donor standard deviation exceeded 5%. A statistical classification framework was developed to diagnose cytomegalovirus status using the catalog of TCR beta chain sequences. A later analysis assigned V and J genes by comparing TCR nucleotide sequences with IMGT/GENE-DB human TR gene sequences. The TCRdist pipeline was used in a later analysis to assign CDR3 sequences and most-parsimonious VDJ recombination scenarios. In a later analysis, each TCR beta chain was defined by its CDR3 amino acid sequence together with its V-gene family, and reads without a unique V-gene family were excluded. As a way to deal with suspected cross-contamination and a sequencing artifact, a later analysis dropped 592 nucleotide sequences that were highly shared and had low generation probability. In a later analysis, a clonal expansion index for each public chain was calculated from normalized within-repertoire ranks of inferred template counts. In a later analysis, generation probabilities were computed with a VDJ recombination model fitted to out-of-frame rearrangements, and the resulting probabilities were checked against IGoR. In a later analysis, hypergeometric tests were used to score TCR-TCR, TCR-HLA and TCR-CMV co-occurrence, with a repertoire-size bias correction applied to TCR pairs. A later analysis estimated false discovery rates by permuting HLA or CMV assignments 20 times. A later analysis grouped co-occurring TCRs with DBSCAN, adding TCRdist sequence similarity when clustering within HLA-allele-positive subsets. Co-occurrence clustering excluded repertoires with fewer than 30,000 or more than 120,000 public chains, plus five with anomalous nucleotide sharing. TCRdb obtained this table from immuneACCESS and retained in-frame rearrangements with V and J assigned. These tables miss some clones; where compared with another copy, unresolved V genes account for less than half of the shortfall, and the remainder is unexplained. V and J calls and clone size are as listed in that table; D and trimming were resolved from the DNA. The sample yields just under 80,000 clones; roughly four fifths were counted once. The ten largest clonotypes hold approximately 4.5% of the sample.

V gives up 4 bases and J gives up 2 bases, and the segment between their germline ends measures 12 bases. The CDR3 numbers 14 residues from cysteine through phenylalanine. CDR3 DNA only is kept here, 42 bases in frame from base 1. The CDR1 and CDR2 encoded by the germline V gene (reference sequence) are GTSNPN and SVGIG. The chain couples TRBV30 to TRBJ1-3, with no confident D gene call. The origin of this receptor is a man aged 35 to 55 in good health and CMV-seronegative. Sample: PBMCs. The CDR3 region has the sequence CAWTGSKPGNTIYF. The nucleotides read TGTGCCTGGACCGGGTCTAAACCTGGAAACACCATATATTTT.